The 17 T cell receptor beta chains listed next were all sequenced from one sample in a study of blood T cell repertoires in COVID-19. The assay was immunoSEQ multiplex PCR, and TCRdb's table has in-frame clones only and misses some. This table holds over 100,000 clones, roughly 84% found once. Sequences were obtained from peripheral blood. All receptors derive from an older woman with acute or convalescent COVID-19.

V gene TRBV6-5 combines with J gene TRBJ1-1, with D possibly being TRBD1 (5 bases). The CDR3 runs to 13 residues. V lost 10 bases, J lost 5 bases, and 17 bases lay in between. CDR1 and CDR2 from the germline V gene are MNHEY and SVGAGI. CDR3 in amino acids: CATLGEVGTEAFF. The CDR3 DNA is TGTGCCACCTTGGGGGAGGTGGGTACTGAAGCTTTCTTT.

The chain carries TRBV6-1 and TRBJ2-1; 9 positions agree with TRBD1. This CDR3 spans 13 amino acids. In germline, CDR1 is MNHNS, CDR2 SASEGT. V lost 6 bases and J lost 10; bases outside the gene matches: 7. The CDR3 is CASSYPGQGEQFF. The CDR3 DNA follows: TGTGCCAGCAGCTACCCGGGACAGGGAGAGCAGTTCTTC.

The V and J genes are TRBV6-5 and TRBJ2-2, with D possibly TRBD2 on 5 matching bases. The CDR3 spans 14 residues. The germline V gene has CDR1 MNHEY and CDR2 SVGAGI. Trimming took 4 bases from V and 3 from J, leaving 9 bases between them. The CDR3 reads CASSLVRDTGELFF. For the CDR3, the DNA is TGTGCCAGCAGTTTAGTGAGGGACACCGGGGAGCTGTTTTTT.

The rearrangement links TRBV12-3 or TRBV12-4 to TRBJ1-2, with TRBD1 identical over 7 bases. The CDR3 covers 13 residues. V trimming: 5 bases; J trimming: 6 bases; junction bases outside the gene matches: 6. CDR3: CASSMAGGDGYTF. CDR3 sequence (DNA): TGTGCCAGCAGTATGGCAGGGGGTGATGGCTACACCTTC.

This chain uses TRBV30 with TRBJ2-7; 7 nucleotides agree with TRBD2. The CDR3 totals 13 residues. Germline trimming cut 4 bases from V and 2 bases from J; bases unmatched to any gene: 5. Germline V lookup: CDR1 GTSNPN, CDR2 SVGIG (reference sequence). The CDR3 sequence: CAWIRTRPYEQYF. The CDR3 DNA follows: TGTGCCTGGATCCGGACTAGGCCCTACGAGCAGTACTTC.

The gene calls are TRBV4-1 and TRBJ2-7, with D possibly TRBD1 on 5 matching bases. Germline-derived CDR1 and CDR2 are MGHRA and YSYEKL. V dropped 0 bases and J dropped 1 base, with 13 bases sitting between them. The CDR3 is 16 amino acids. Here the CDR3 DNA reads TGCGCCAGCAGCCAAGAAGGGGCGGATTTGTCCTACGAGCAGTACTTC. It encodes CASSQEGADLSYEQYF.

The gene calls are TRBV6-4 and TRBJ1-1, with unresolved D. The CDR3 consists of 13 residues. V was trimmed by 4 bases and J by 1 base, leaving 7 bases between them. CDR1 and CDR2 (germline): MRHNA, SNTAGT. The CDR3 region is CASSVNRNTEAFF. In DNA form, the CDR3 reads TGTGCCAGCAGTGTCAACAGGAACACTGAAGCTTTCTTT.

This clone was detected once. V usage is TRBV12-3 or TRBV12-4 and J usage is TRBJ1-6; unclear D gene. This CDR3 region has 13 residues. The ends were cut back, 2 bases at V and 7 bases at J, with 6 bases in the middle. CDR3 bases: TGTGCCAGCAGTTTATACCAGAATTCACCCCTCCACTTT. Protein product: CASSLYQNSPLHF.

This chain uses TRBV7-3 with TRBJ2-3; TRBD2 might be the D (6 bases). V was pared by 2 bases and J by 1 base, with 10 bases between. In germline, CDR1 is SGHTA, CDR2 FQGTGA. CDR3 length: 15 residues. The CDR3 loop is CASSLFWGGTDTQYF. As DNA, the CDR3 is TGTGCCAGCAGCTTATTTTGGGGGGGCACAGATACGCAGTATTTT.

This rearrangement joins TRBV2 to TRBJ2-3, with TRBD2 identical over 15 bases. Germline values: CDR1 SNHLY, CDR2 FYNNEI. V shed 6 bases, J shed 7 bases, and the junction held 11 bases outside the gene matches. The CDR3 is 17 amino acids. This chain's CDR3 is CASSPGLAGGHVYTQYF. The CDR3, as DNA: TGTGCCAGCAGCCCCGGACTAGCGGGGGGGCATGTATATACGCAGTATTTT.

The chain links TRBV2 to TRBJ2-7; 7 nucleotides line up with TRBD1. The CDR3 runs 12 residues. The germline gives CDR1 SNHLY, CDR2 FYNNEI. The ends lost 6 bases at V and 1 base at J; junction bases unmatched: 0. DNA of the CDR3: TGTGCCAGCAGGACAGGGTCCTACGAGCAGTACTTC. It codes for CASRTGSYEQYF.

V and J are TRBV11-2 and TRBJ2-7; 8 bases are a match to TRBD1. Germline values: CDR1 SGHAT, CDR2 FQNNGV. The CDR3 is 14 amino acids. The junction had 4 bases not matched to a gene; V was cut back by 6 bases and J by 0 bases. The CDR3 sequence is CASRPTGASYEQYF. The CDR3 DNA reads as TGTGCCAGCAGACCGACAGGGGCCTCCTACGAGCAGTACTTC.

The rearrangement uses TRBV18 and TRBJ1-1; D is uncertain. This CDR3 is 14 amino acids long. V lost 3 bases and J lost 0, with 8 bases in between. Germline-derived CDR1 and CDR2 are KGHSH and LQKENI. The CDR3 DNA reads TGTGCCAGCTCACCGCAGTCAGTGAACACTGAAGCTTTCTTT. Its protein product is CASSPQSVNTEAFF.

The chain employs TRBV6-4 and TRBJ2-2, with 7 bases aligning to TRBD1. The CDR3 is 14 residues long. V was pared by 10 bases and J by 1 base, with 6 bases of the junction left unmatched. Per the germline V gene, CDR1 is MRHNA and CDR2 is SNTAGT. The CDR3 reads CATSRDRNTGELFF. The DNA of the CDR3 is TGTGCCACGTCCCGGGACAGGAACACCGGGGAGCTGTTTTTT.

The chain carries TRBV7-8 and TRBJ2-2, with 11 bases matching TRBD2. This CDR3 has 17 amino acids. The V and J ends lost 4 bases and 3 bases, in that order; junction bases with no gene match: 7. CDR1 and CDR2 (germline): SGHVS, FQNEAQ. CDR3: CASSSGLAAIYTGELFF. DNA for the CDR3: TGTGCCAGCAGCTCGGGACTAGCGGCAATATACACCGGGGAGCTGTTTTTT.

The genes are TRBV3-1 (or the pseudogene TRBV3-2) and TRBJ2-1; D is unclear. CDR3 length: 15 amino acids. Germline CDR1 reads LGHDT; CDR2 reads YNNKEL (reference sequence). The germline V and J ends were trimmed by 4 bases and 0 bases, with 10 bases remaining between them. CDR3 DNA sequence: TGTGCCAGCAGCCCTTCTCCTAGCTCCTACAATGAGCAGTTCTTC. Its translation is CASSPSPSSYNEQFF.

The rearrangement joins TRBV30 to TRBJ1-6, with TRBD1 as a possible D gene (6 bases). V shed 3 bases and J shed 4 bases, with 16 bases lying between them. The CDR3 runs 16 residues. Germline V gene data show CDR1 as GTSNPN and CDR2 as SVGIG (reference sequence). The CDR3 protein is CAWSPRGGRYNSPLHF. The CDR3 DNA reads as TGTGCCTGGAGCCCGAGGGGGGGCCGATATAATTCACCCCTCCACTTT.